The clone carrying this TCR beta chain occurred a few times. What it binds is not known. This record comes from a study of CD8+ T cells in alopecia areata. Study details: The study gave treated patients oral tofacitinib at 5 to 10 mg twice daily.

Germline values: CDR1 SNHLY, CDR2 FYNNEI. V lost 3 bases, J lost 1 base, and 6 bases lay in between. The CDR3 length is 13 residues. TCR sequencing used cDNA made by reverse transcription of extracted RNA. Assay: immunoSEQ multiplex PCR; the TCRdb copy retains only in-frame clones and omits some. The table has some 180,000 clones, approximately 62% seen once; the top ten hold around 1.6%. Sorting from PBMCs produced CD4+ and CD8+ T cells. The study's findings and limits: Patients showed less clear TCR sequence sharing than mice, possibly partly because of HLA diversity.

Sequenced here: CD4+ T cells sorted from blood, sampled at week 0. This TCR came from a human donor with alopecia areata. J is TRBJ1-1 and V is TRBV2; D not resolved. The chain's CDR3 is CASSDRANTEAFF. DNA for the CDR3: TGTGCCAGCAGTGACCGAGCGAACACTGAAGCTTTCTTT.